This T cell receptor beta chain was sequenced for a study of beta chain features in type 1 diabetes. Reverse transcribing all isolated RNA meant expressed TCRB transcripts were sequenced. TCRdb's table, derived via immunoSEQ multiplex PCR, lists solely in-frame clones and lacks some. The sample has fewer than 550,000 clones; over 9.5% are singletons. The CDR3 is made up of 14 amino acids. Germline V lookup: CDR1 SGHVS, CDR2 FQNEAQ. V was pared by 5 bases and J by 4 bases, with 14 bases between. What was sequenced was naive CD4+ T cells from blood. The chain employs TRBV7-8 and TRBJ2-5, with D possibly TRBD1 on 7 matching bases. This TCR was sampled from a woman aged 18-30 years in good health. CDR3 protein: CASSKRQGGETQYF. In nucleotides, the CDR3 is TGTGCCAGCAGCAAACGACAGGGAGGAGAGACCCAGTACTTC.